What follows are 14 T cell receptor beta chains derived from one specimen sequenced in a study of CD8 T cells in ankylosing spondylitis. General study results and limits: Seemingly distinctive of ankylosing spondylitis blood was a TCR beta motif formed by eight highly homologous variants.

These receptors have no known antigen. TCRdb recomputed calls from the 5' RACE reads with MiXCR, one row per CDR3 protein. The table shows approximately 540,000 distinct CDR3 sequences, with about 13% occurring only once. The specimen sequenced was blood, either unsorted or a sorted T cell fraction (not recorded which). These TCRs come from a male donor with ankylosing spondylitis.

This clonotype was counted a few times. The CDR3 DNA sequence: TGTGCCAGCAGTCTCACCCTGCGGGCCTCGAAGAACGAGCAGTACTTC. As protein: CASSLTLRASKNEQYF. The rearrangement uses TRBV6-1 and TRBJ2-7, with D tentatively TRBD2 (5 bases). The V and J ends lost 5 bases and 5 bases respectively, with 22 bases between them. The V gene's germline CDR1 is MNHNS and CDR2 SASEGT. The CDR3 has 16 amino acids.

The chain's CDR3 is CASLYRGTGEQYF. The CDR3 DNA is TGTGCCAGCCTATACAGGGGAACGGGGGAGCAGTACTTC. The chain employs TRBV28 and TRBJ2-7, with 7 bases that match TRBD1. The V gene end was trimmed by 8 bases and the J gene end by 7 bases; junction bases not matched to a gene: 11. The CDR3 contains 13 residues. Germline V lookup: CDR1 MDHEN, CDR2 SYDVKM.

This clonotype came up many times. The chain is built from TRBV3-1 and TRBJ2-7, with D hard to call. In germline, CDR1 is LGHDT, CDR2 YNNKEL (reference sequence). The CDR3 runs 15 residues. Trimming cost V 0 bases and J 0 bases, with 9 bases left between them. The CDR3 nucleotides are TGTGCCAGCAGCCAAGAACATACAGCCTCCTACGAGCAGTACTTC. Residues: CASSQEHTASYEQYF.

V usage is TRBV24-1 and J usage is TRBJ2-5, with unresolved D. Germline CDR1 and CDR2: KGHDR and SFDVKD. The CDR3 runs 14 residues. The V end was cut by 5 bases, the J end by 0 bases, with 9 bases between. DNA for the CDR3: TGTGCCACCAGTGGCAGGCCGTACCAAGAGACCCAGTACTTC. Translating it yields CATSGRPYQETQYF.

The chain has TRBV18 and TRBJ2-2; 9 bases align to TRBD1. Germline assignment: CDR1 KGHSH and CDR2 LQKENI. The CDR3 extends over 16 amino acids. J lost 3 bases, V lost 0 bases, and 2 bases had no gene match. The CDR3 loop is CASSPPGQGHTGELFF. Here the CDR3 DNA reads TGTGCCAGCTCACCACCGGGACAGGGTCACACCGGGGAGCTGTTTTTT.

In DNA form, the CDR3 reads TGTGCCAGCAGCTGGGTCAACACTGAAGCTTTCTTT. Its translation: CASSWVNTEAFF. This chain connects TRBV6-6 to TRBJ1-1; D is uncertain. The V end was cut by 6 bases, the J end by 2 bases, with 7 bases between. The CDR3 is 12 residues long. CDR1 MNHNY and CDR2 SVGAGI come from the germline V gene (reference sequence).

This clonotype was observed at least ten times. The chain couples TRBV20-1 to TRBJ2-3; D unresolved. CDR1 is DFQATT and CDR2 is SNEGSKA in the germline V gene (reference sequence). Between the trimmed V and J ends, which lost 0 bases and 7 bases, there was a span of 11 bases. The CDR3 runs to 13 residues. CDR3 nucleotides: TGCAGTGCTAGAGATCCCCTTTCGAATACGCAGTATTTT. This translates into CSARDPLSNTQYF.

This clonotype was observed a handful of times. The genes are TRBV6-2 or TRBV6-3 and TRBJ2-7; 7 positions agree with TRBD1. With V trimmed by 5 bases and J by 0 bases, 10 bases remained unmatched. The CDR3 consists of 16 residues. Per germline, CDR1 MNHEY and CDR2 SVGEGT. The CDR3: CASSPTTGKSSYEQYV. CDR3 bases: TGTGCCAGCAGTCCCACGACAGGGAAGAGCTCCTACGAGCAGTACGTC.

The chain uses TRBV29-1 and TRBJ1-2; 7 bases are a match to TRBD1. The germline V gene has CDR1 SQVTM and CDR2 ANQGSEA. The ends lost 0 bases at V and 7 bases at J; junction bases unmatched: 5. This CDR3 is built from 13 residues. This CDR3 is CSVEDGTGVGYTF. The CDR3 DNA reads TGCAGCGTTGAAGATGGAACAGGGGTTGGCTACACCTTC.

This clonotype has a handful of counts. The chain is built from TRBV24-1 and TRBJ1-2; D is undetermined. The CDR3 is 13 amino acids. Trimming took off 2 bases at V and 2 bases at J, with 5 bases between the two ends. Germline V CDR1 and CDR2: KGHDR, SFDVKD. The CDR3 coding sequence is TGTGCCACCAGTGATTGGGGAAACTATGGCTACACCTTC. Its protein product is CATSDWGNYGYTF.

This sequence joins TRBV5-1 and TRBJ2-7, with D perhaps TRBD1 or TRBD2 (5 bases each). Germline V gene data show CDR1 as SGHRS and CDR2 as YFSETQ. The CDR3 loop spans 15 amino acids. V lost 2 bases to trimming and J lost 5 bases, with 17 bases between them. The CDR3 DNA reads TGCGCCAGCAGCTTTTTCGGGGCCACGGGGAACGAGCAGTACTTC. Translation gives CASSFFGATGNEQYF.

This chain uses TRBV30 with TRBJ2-3; D is possibly TRBD2 (6 bases). The ends were cut back, 0 bases at V and 2 bases at J, with 21 bases in the middle. The CDR3 is 18 amino acids. From germline, CDR1 is GTSNPN and CDR2 SVGIG (reference sequence). The CDR3 DNA reads TGTGCCTGGAGTGTATACATGGGGGACTTTTCCCACACAGATACGCAGTATTTT. It codes for CAWSVYMGDFSHTDTQYF. Full variable domain (missing parts from reference TRBV30 and TRBJ2-3): SQTIHQWPATLVQPVGSPLSLECTVEGTSNPNLYWYRQAAGRGLQLLFYSVGIGQISSEVPQNLSASRPQDRQFILSSKKLLLSDSGFYLCAWSVYMGDFSHTDTQYFGPGTRLTVL.

This sequence joins TRBV12-3 or TRBV12-4 and TRBJ2-1, with 12 bases aligning to TRBD2. Unmatched junction bases numbered 13, after V lost 2 bases and J lost 5 bases. This CDR3 comprises 19 residues. In DNA form, the CDR3 reads TGTGCCAGCAGTTTAAGACTCCGGACTAGCGGGGCGTCTGACAATGAGCAGTTCTTC. As protein: CASSLRLRTSGASDNEQFF.

This clonotype has only a few counts. The gene calls are TRBV12-3 or TRBV12-4 and TRBJ2-2, with TRBD2 identical over 13 bases. Losses at the gene ends were 6 bases for V and 4 bases for J; bases not matched to a gene: 5. This CDR3 comprises 16 residues. This CDR3 is CASSRTSGSFTGELFF. The CDR3 DNA reads TGTGCCAGCAGCCGGACTAGCGGGAGCTTCACCGGGGAGCTGTTTTTT.